These 13 T cell receptor beta chains were sequenced from one sample in a study of radiotherapy plus CTLA-4 blockade in lung cancer. The assay was immunoSEQ multiplex PCR, and TCRdb's table has in-frame clones only and misses some. The data contain about 85,000 clones, 86% of them seen just once; the ten biggest clones take up more than 2%. Sample: peripheral blood, taken from a patient treated with radiotherapy plus ipilimumab. The receptors come from a human donor with non-small cell lung cancer who had a partial response to radiotherapy plus ipilimumab.

This chain links TRBV5-6 with TRBJ2-7; the match to TRBD1 covers 7 bases. V lost 2 bases and J lost 2; bases outside the gene matches: 1. CDR1 is SGHDT and CDR2 is YYEEEE in the germline V gene. CDR3 length equals 13 residues. The CDR3 spells CASSFTGAYEQYF. CDR3 in DNA: TGTGCCAGCAGCTTTACAGGGGCCTACGAGCAGTACTTC.

The chain employs TRBV18 and TRBJ2-4, with 9 bases fitting TRBD2. Losses at the gene ends were 3 bases for V and 16 bases for J; bases not matched to a gene: 22. CDR1 is KGHSH, CDR2 LQKENI, per germline. The CDR3 spans 17 residues. CDR3 in amino acids: CASSPQTTRGSGSVIYF. The CDR3 DNA reads TGTGCCAGCTCACCCCAGACTACCAGGGGTAGCGGGAGTGTAATTTACTTC.

This chain links TRBV18 with TRBJ1-1; 7 bases fit TRBD1. The CDR3 loop spans 15 amino acids. The V gene end was trimmed by 2 bases and the J gene end by 1 base; junction bases not matched to a gene: 4. CDR1 KGHSH and CDR2 LQKENI come from the germline V gene. The CDR3 nucleotides read TGTGCCAGCTCACCATCGAGACAGGGGAACACTGAAGCTTTCTTT. Amino acid sequence: CASSPSRQGNTEAFF.

The rearrangement joins TRBV5-4 to TRBJ2-3; tentative D call: TRBD1 (6 bases). CDR3 size: 15 residues. Trimming removed 5 bases at V and 4 bases at J, with 17 bases between. Germline assignment: CDR1 SGHNT and CDR2 YYREEE (reference sequence). The CDR3 sequence is CASRVGTSLSDTQYF. In DNA, the CDR3 is TGTGCCAGCAGGGTCGGGACAAGTTTGTCAGATACGCAGTATTTT. Looking up the rest from reference TRBV5-4 and TRBJ2-3 gives the full variable domain: ETGVTQSPTHLIKTRGQQVTLRCSSQSGHNTVSWYQQALGQGPQFIFQYYREEENGRGNFPPRFSGLQFPNYSSELNVNALELDDSALYLCASRVGTSLSDTQYFGPGTRLTVL.

This clone qualifies as medium-sized (0.01 to 0.1%). The genes are TRBV28 and TRBJ1-5; 8 bases align to TRBD1. CDR3 length: 14 residues. Unmatched junction bases numbered 6, after V lost 9 bases and J lost 2 bases. Per germline, CDR1 MDHEN and CDR2 SYDVKM. CDR3 in amino acids: CASHRGLGNQPQHF. Written as DNA, the CDR3 is TGTGCCAGTCACAGGGGGTTGGGCAATCAGCCCCAGCATTTT.

This chain links TRBV12-5 with TRBJ2-6, with 8 bases fitting TRBD1. The trim removed 7 bases at V and 2 bases at J, leaving 4 bases unmatched. There are 15 residues in the CDR3. Germline assignment: CDR1 LGHNT and CDR2 FRNRAP. CDR3 loop: CASAPGQAGANVLTF. The DNA of the CDR3 is TGTGCTAGTGCCCCGGGACAGGCTGGGGCCAACGTCCTGACTTTC.

This clone was picked up one time. V usage is TRBV28 and J usage is TRBJ2-1, with D possibly matching TRBD2 (5 bases). V shed 6 bases and J shed 7 bases, with 16 bases lying between them. Per the germline V gene, CDR1 is MDHEN and CDR2 is SYDVKM. The CDR3 length is 14 residues. CDR3 loop: CASSETPRVNEQFF. The CDR3 bases are TGTGCCAGCAGCGAGACACCGCGGGTGAATGAGCAGTTCTTC.

A note on this clone: A junction boundary mismatches the germline segment, possibly from a read error. The chain joins TRBV7-9 to TRBJ1-1; 10 positions match TRBD1. There are 15 residues in the CDR3. Germline V gene sequence: CDR1 SEHNR, CDR2 FQNEAQ (reference sequence). CDR3 bases: TGTGCCGGCAGCTGGGGGACAGGGGAGGGCACTGAAGCTTTCTTT. Encoded protein: CAGSWGTGEGTEAFF.

The genes are TRBV5-1 and TRBJ2-7; 10 nucleotides match TRBD2. CDR3 size: 12 residues. Per the germline V gene, CDR1 is SGHRS and CDR2 is YFSETQ. With 4 bases clipped from V and 7 bases from J, the junction kept 2 bases outside the gene matches. The CDR3 nucleotides read TGCGCCAGCAGCAGGACTAGCGGTGAGCAGTACTTC. Protein sequence: CASSRTSGEQYF.

The rearrangement uses TRBV5-4 and TRBJ2-5, with 12 bases fitting TRBD2. The CDR3 extends over 17 amino acids. V shed 4 bases and J 2 bases; nucleotides not matched to a gene: 9. The germline V gene has CDR1 SGHNT and CDR2 YYREEE (reference sequence). The CDR3 sequence is CASSPGLAGPLQETQYF. In DNA form, the CDR3 reads TGTGCCAGCAGCCCGGGACTAGCGGGTCCCCTACAAGAGACCCAGTACTTC.

DNA of the CDR3: TGTGCCAGCAGCCAAGATGGGCCTAGCGGGAGTAACAATGAGCAGTTCTTC. It specifies CASSQDGPSGSNNEQFF. The rearrangement joins TRBV14 to TRBJ2-1; 10 bases are shared with TRBD2. With 0 bases clipped from V and 5 bases from J, the junction kept 7 bases outside the gene matches. Germline loops: CDR1 SGHDN, CDR2 FVKESK. The CDR3 consists of 17 residues.

V gene TRBV9 combines with J gene TRBJ2-3; 7 bases fit TRBD2. The CDR3 is made up of 16 amino acids. Germline trimming cut 1 base from V and 0 bases from J; bases unmatched to any gene: 5. Germline V gene sequence: CDR1 SGDLS, CDR2 YYNGEE. The CDR3 region has the DNA TGTGCCAGCAGCGTACGGGCTAGCGGAAGCACAGATACGCAGTATTTT. Translated: CASSVRASGSTDTQYF.

Concerning this clone itself: Other DNA sequences of this sample code for an identical CDR3. CDR3 protein: CASSSSGSYNEQFF. In DNA, the CDR3 is TGTGCCAGCAGTTCTAGCGGGAGCTACAATGAGCAGTTCTTC. The chain joins TRBV28 to TRBJ2-1; 10 bases line up with TRBD2. The V gene end was trimmed by 4 bases and the J gene end by 3 bases; junction bases not matched to a gene: 0. The CDR3 extends over 14 amino acids. Germline V lookup: CDR1 MDHEN, CDR2 SYDVKM.